This paragraph reports one TCR beta chain. The data were taken from a study of blood T cell repertoires in COVID-19. Overall study context: Spain, Italy and the United States supplied samples that represented acute and convalescent COVID-19. Sources were T cells, B-cell-depleted T cells, or PBMCs; the material itself was cDNA or gDNA.

The method was immunoSEQ multiplex PCR; TCRdb's version includes in-frame clones alone and lacks a portion of them. Of around 200,000 clones in the sample, around 84% were seen once. Germline values: CDR1 LNHDA, CDR2 SQIVND (reference sequence). The CDR3 has 10 residues. The V gene lost 5 bases and the J gene lost 9 bases, with 7 bases spanning the gap. The TCR comes from a woman aged 40 to 55 with acute COVID-19. The sample was PBMCs or T cells enriched from blood (not recorded which). V is TRBV19 and J is TRBJ1-1; D perhaps matches TRBD1 (5 bases). CDR3 residues: CASSSGKAFF. As DNA, the CDR3 is TGTGCCAGTAGTTCAGGGAAAGCTTTCTTT. The variable domain in full, with the rest retrieved from reference TRBV19 and TRBJ1-1, is DGGITQSPKYLFRKEGQNVTLSCEQNLNHDAMYWYRQDPGQGLRLIYYSQIVNDFQKGDIAEGYSVSREKKESFPLTVTSAQKNPTAFYLCASSSGKAFFGQGTRLTVV.